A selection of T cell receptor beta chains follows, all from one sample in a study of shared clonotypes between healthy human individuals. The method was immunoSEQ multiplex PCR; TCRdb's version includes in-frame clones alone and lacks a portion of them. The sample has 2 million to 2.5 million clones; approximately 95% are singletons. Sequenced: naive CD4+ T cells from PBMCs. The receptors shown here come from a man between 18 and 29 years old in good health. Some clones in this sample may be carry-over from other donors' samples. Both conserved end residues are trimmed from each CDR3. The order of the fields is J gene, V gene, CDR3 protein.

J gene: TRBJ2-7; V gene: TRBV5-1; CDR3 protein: ASSLWAGLSSYEQY
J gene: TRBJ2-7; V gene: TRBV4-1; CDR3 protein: ASSLQGGGASSYEQY
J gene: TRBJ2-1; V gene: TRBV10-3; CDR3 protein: AISDQRGYNEQF
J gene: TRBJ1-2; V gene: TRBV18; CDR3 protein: ASSPGVLNYGYT
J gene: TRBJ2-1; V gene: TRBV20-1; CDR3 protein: SARVDWKQF
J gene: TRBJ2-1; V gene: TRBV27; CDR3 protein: ASSLGGAGDNEQF
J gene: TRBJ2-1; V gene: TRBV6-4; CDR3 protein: ASSDPRTSGTHQLYNEQF
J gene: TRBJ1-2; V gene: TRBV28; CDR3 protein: ASRIQGQSGYGYT
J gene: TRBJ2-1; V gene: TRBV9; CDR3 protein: ASSSSPETSGGLGWSSYNEQF
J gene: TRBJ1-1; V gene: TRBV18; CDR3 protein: ASSPGGGARAF
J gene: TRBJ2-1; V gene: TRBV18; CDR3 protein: ASSPNLAGGSYNEQF
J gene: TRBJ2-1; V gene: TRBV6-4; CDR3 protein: ASTPGGEYYEQF
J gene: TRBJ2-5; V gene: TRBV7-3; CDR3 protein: ASSPRSGSQETQY
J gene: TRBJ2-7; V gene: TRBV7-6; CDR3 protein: ASSLAGVQSSYEQY
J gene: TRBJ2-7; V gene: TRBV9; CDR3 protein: ASSGDRGRIGEQY
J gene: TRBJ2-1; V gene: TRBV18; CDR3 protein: ASSPGTSSYNEQF